This paragraph reports one T cell receptor (beta chain). V shed 2 bases and J shed 8 bases, with 7 bases lying between them. The CDR3 contains 13 residues. The sample comes from a study of blood T cell repertoires in COVID-19. Original methodology: It was from reference gene primer amplification that nucleated cell counts were estimated. Clones were read by immunoSEQ multiplex PCR, and TCRdb kept only the in-frame ones, dropping some. The DNA gave D and trimming, while V, J and clone size come from that table. The sample carries tens of thousands of clones, more than 70% recorded once. The chain carries TRBV12-3 or TRBV12-4 and TRBJ1-6; D is perhaps TRBD1 (5 bases). Material: peripheral blood. The sequence was obtained from a woman aged 80 or over with acute or convalescent COVID-19. CDR3 protein: CASSLQGYSPLHF. CDR3 nucleotides: TGTGCCAGCAGTTTACAGGGTTATTCACCCCTCCACTTT.